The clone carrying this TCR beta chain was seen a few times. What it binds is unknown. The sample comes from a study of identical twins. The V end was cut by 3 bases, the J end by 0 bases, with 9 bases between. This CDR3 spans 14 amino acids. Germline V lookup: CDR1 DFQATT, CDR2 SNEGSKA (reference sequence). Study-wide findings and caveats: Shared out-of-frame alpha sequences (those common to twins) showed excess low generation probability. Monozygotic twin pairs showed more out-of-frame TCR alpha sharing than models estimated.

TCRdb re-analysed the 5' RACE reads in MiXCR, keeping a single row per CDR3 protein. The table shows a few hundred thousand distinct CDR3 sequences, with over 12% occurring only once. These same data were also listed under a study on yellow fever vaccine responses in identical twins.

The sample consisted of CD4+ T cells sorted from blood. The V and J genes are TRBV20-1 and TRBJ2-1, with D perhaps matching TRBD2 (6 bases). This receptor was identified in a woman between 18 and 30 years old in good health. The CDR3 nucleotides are TGCAGTGCTAGCCGGGGGAGCTCCTACAATGAGCAGTTCTTC. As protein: CSASRGSSYNEQFF.